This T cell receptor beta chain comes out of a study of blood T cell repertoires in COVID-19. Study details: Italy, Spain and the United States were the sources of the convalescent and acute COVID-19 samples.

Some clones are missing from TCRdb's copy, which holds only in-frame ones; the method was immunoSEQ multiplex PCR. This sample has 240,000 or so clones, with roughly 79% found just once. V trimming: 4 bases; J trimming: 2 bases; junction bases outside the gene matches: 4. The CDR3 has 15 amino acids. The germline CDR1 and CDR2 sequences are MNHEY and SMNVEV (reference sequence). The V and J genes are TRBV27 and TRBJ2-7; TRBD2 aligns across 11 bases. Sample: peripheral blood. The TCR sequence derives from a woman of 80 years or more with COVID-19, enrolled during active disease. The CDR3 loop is CASSSLTSGTYEQYF. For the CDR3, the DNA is TGTGCCAGCAGTTCCCTGACTAGCGGGACCTACGAGCAGTACTTC.